The 27 T cell receptor beta chains below were found in one sample sequenced in a study of beta chain features in type 1 diabetes listed by TCRdb under 2018. The method behind the library was the immunoSEQ multiplex PCR assay. All of the isolated RNA was reverse transcribed with the High Capacity cDNA Reverse Transcription Kit, so expressed TCRB transcripts were sequenced. TCRdb carries this immuneACCESS record with in-frame sequences only. Its versions omit some clonotypes, under half of them owing to an unresolved V gene in the studies checked, with the rest unexplained. The sample profile shows some 230,000 clones; 7.5% to 10% of them were found once. About 0.037% of the sample goes to the ten largest clones. The sequenced sample was naive CD4+ T cells from blood. The cell subset or site label here, explained by the study, means: true naive CD4+ T cells. The receptor set was obtained from a woman under 30 in good health.

This clone was counted between two and nine times. The chain links TRBV20-1 to TRBJ1-1; no clear D. The CDR3 has 9 residues. V lost 8 bases to trimming and J lost 6 bases, with 7 bases between them. Germline CDR1 DFQATT, CDR2 SNEGSKA (reference sequence). The CDR3 loop reads CSPCPEAFF. The CDR3 region has the DNA TGCAGTCCCTGTCCTGAAGCTTTCTTT.

The chain couples TRBV29-1 to TRBJ2-1; tentative D call: TRBD2 (6 bases). V shed 5 bases and J shed 7 bases, with 18 bases lying between them. Germline V gene sequence: CDR1 SQVTM, CDR2 ANQGSEA. The CDR3 contains 14 residues. The CDR3 reads CSVKLRGRVNEQFF. In nucleotides, the CDR3 is TGCAGCGTTAAATTGCGGGGCAGGGTAAATGAGCAGTTCTTC.

This chain links TRBV5-6 with TRBJ1-1; the D gene is possibly TRBD1 (6 bases). V lost 6 bases, J lost 7 bases, and 10 bases lay in between. CDR1 is SGHDT, CDR2 YYEEEE, per germline. This CDR3 is 11 amino acids long. In DNA, the CDR3 is TGTGCCAGCACTTCAGGGGTTGAAGCTTTCTTT. Protein: CASTSGVEAFF.

The chain has TRBV7-2 and TRBJ2-7; 10 positions agree with TRBD1. The germline gives CDR1 SGHTA, CDR2 FQGNSA. J gave up 4 bases and V 2 bases, and 8 bases lay outside the gene matches. The CDR3 is 16 residues long. The CDR3 nucleotides are TGTGCCAGCAGCTTACGGGGACAGGGGATTTTGTACGAGCAGTACTTC. Translating it yields CASSLRGQGILYEQYF.

This clone was seen only a few times. The rearrangement joins TRBV9 to TRBJ2-3, with 15 bases identical to TRBD2. The J segment lost 3 bases and the V segment lost 3 bases, leaving 5 bases of the junction unmatched. Germline CDR1 and CDR2: SGDLS and YYNGEE. The CDR3 runs 17 residues. This CDR3 reads CASSGTSGGAGTDTQYF. The DNA of the CDR3 is TGTGCCAGCAGCGGGACTAGCGGGGGGGCCGGGACAGATACGCAGTATTTT.

This clone occurred a few times. This chain links TRBV5-1 with TRBJ1-1, with 9 bases lining up with TRBD1. This CDR3 has 16 amino acids. Germline V gene lookup returns CDR1 SGHRS and CDR2 YFSETQ. J was trimmed by 1 base and V by 0 bases; bases with no gene match: 4. CDR3 bases: TGCGCCAGCAGCTTGGAGGGACAGGGATCGAACACTGAAGCTTTCTTT. It specifies CASSLEGQGSNTEAFF.

The chain uses TRBV6-1 and TRBJ1-1; tentative D call: TRBD1 (5 bases). CDR3 size: 13 residues. The germline V gene encodes CDR1 MNHNS and CDR2 SASEGT. The germline V and J ends were trimmed by 6 bases and 0 bases, with 8 bases remaining between them. CDR3 in DNA: TGTGCCAGCAGGCGGACATTGAACACTGAAGCTTTCTTT. This translates into CASRRTLNTEAFF.

This clone was seen a handful of times. CDR3 nucleotide sequence: TGTGCCAGCAGTATTGACAGTTACGAGCAGTACTTC. It codes for CASSIDSYEQYF. The rearrangement joins TRBV2 to TRBJ2-7, with a weak D call TRBD1 (5 bases). Germline loops: CDR1 SNHLY, CDR2 FYNNEI. This CDR3 is built from 12 residues. V lost 5 bases and J lost 4, with 9 bases in between.

This clone occurred a few times. The gene calls are TRBV11-3 and TRBJ2-7, with D unresolved. CDR1 and CDR2 (germline): SGHNT, YENEEA. The CDR3 totals 12 residues. With 0 bases removed from V and 3 bases from J, the gap between germline ends came to 3 bases. CDR3 region: CASSLDGYEQYF. The CDR3 region has the DNA TGTGCCAGCAGCTTAGACGGCTACGAGCAGTACTTC.

In this sample, this clone turned up a few times. The rearrangement uses TRBV11-2 and TRBJ2-1; TRBD2 agrees at 10 bases. Germline assignment: CDR1 SGHAT and CDR2 FQNNGV. This CDR3 is 15 amino acids long. Trimming cost V 5 bases and J 4 bases; bases outside gene matches: 5. The chain's CDR3 is CASSQAGGPYNEQFF. The CDR3 region has the DNA TGTGCCAGCAGCCAAGCGGGAGGGCCGTACAATGAGCAGTTCTTC.

The sample holds a few counts of this clone. The rearrangement links TRBV7-9 to TRBJ2-1; D gene uncertain. Trimming stripped 1 base from V and 7 bases from J, with 11 bases between. Germline assignment: CDR1 SEHNR and CDR2 FQNEAQ (reference sequence). The CDR3 sequence is 14 residues long. CDR3 protein: CASSLDPVLNEQFF. CDR3 nucleotides: TGTGCCAGCAGCTTAGATCCTGTACTAAATGAGCAGTTCTTC.

V is TRBV5-1 and J is TRBJ2-2, with TRBD1 as a possible D gene (6 bases). Germline V lookup: CDR1 SGHRS, CDR2 YFSETQ. This CDR3 contains 15 residues. V was clipped by 4 bases and J by 1 base, with 11 bases between them. The CDR3 DNA reads TGCGCCAGCAGCCTACCGACAGGGAACACCGGGGAGCTGTTTTTT. It yields the protein CASSLPTGNTGELFF.

J is TRBJ2-5 and V is TRBV30, with D tentatively TRBD1 (5 bases). Trimming removed 1 base at V and 1 base at J, with 16 bases between. CDR3 size: 16 residues. The germline CDR1 and CDR2 sequences are GTSNPN and SVGIG (reference sequence). CDR3 DNA: TGTGCCTGGAGTGGACTTTCGACAGACCTCCAAGAGACCCAGTACTTC. It codes for CAWSGLSTDLQETQYF.

The chain combines TRBV7-9 with TRBJ2-2, with D possibly matching TRBD2 (5 bases). The V gene's germline CDR1 is SEHNR and CDR2 FQNEAQ (reference sequence). V was clipped by 3 bases and J by 3 bases, with 11 bases between them. The CDR3 is 15 amino acids. CDR3 sequence reads: CASSFGTGDTGELFF. The CDR3 nucleotides read TGTGCCAGCAGCTTTGGTACCGGGGACACCGGGGAGCTGTTTTTT.

This chain connects TRBV30 to TRBJ2-1; D uncertain. Germline V lookup: CDR1 GTSNPN, CDR2 SVGIG (reference sequence). The CDR3 length is 11 residues. Deletions cut 3 bases from V and 10 bases from J, with 10 bases between. The CDR3 protein is CAWRNIGEQFF. The CDR3 bases are TGTGCCTGGAGAAATATCGGGGAGCAGTTCTTC.

The CDR3 sequence is CASSRTYATQETQYF. In DNA, the CDR3 is TGTGCCAGCAGCCGGACTTATGCGACACAAGAGACCCAGTACTTC. The rearrangement joins TRBV7-2 to TRBJ2-5, with D maybe TRBD2 (5 bases). Trimming took off 5 bases at V and 2 bases at J, with 15 bases between the two ends. Germline lookup yields CDR1 SGHTA and CDR2 FQGNSA. This CDR3 comprises 15 residues.

The chain combines TRBV6-1 with TRBJ1-1; tentative D call: TRBD1 (5 bases). Trimming took off 6 bases at V and 2 bases at J, with 10 bases between the two ends. The CDR3 is 13 amino acids. The germline V gene has CDR1 MNHNS and CDR2 SASEGT. CDR3 coding DNA: TGTGCCAGCAGGATGACAGATAACACTGAAGCTTTCTTT. Translating gives CASRMTDNTEAFF.

This clone was observed a handful of times. CDR3 in amino acids: CASSLTGDRQEQYF. The CDR3 DNA is TGTGCCAGCAGCTTAACGGGTGACAGGCAAGAGCAGTACTTC. The V call is TRBV7-3, the J call TRBJ2-7, with D maybe TRBD1 (6 bases). Germline-derived CDR1 and CDR2 are SGHTA and FQGTGA. V was shortened by 0 bases and J by 7 bases, with 13 bases between the two germline ends. This CDR3 is 14 amino acids long.

This clone came up a few times. This chain links TRBV6-5 with TRBJ2-7; 8 bases line up with TRBD1. From germline, CDR1 is MNHEY and CDR2 SVGAGI. V dropped 2 bases and J dropped 3; count of bases not matched to a gene: 3. The CDR3 spans 14 residues. CDR3 in amino acids: CASSYTGTGYEQYF. The CDR3 nucleotides are TGTGCCAGCAGTTACACCGGGACAGGCTACGAGCAGTACTTC.

The table lists this clone with a few counts. This chain connects TRBV2 to TRBJ2-6, with TRBD1 as a possible D gene (6 bases). Trimming removed 5 bases at V and 0 bases at J, with 8 bases between. The CDR3 loop spans 15 amino acids. Germline lookup yields CDR1 SNHLY and CDR2 FYNNEI. The CDR3, as DNA: TGTGCCAGCAGTTCGACAGGCTCTGGGGCCAACGTCCTGACTTTC. Translating it yields CASSSTGSGANVLTF.

The genes are TRBV9 and TRBJ1-1, with 10 nucleotides matching TRBD1. J was trimmed by 1 base and V by 4 bases; bases with no gene match: 16. The CDR3 length is 19 residues. Germline V gives CDR1 SGDLS, CDR2 YYNGEE. The CDR3, as DNA: TGTGCCAGCAGCACAAACCTCGACAGGGGGCTGCCATCGAACACTGAAGCTTTCTTT. It specifies CASSTNLDRGLPSNTEAFF.

The chain recombines TRBV5-8 with TRBJ1-5; no definite D call. The CDR3 sequence is 13 residues long. Looked up from germline, CDR1 is SGHTS and CDR2 is YDEGEE. V lost 7 bases and J 2 bases, leaving 10 bases between the germline ends. CDR3 protein: CASASSGNQPQHF. The CDR3 DNA reads as TGTGCCAGCGCCTCCTCGGGCAATCAGCCCCAGCATTTT.

In its sample, this clone was seen a few times. This chain connects TRBV6-1 to TRBJ2-7, with D unresolved. Germline V lookup: CDR1 MNHNS, CDR2 SASEGT. Trimming pared 3 bases from V and 3 bases from J, leaving 3 bases between. The CDR3 consists of 11 residues. CDR3 DNA sequence: TGTGCCAGCAGTGACATCTACGAGCAGTACTTC. Encoded protein: CASSDIYEQYF.

The chain is built from TRBV6-6 and TRBJ2-7; 8 bases match TRBD1. The ends lost 2 bases at V and 6 bases at J; junction bases unmatched: 12. This CDR3 spans 16 amino acids. CDR1 and CDR2 from the germline V gene are MNHNY and SVGAGI (reference sequence). CDR3 nucleotides: TGTGCCAGCAGTTACATGACAGGGGACCGCTGGGGCGAGCAGTACTTC. Its protein product is CASSYMTGDRWGEQYF.

This clone was detected only a few times. This chain uses TRBV10-3 with TRBJ1-1, with D unresolved. The CDR3 contains 12 residues. Trimming removed 7 bases at V and 1 base at J, with 7 bases between. Germline loops: CDR1 ENHRY, CDR2 SYGVKD. CDR3 sequence reads: CAIITENTEAFF. Here the CDR3 DNA reads TGTGCCATCATTACAGAGAACACTGAAGCTTTCTTT.

V gene TRBV5-4 combines with J gene TRBJ1-3; 8 bases match TRBD1. Germline assignment: CDR1 SGHNT and CDR2 YYREEE (reference sequence). The CDR3 is 17 residues long. The J segment lost 1 base and the V segment lost 0 bases, leaving 6 bases of the junction unmatched. As DNA, the CDR3 is TGTGCCAGCAGCTTGGGACAGGGGAAAGTTTCTGGAAACACCATATATTTT. Protein: CASSLGQGKVSGNTIYF.

The chain carries TRBV9 and TRBJ2-3; D remains ambiguous. In germline, CDR1 is SGDLS, CDR2 YYNGEE. The CDR3 consists of 15 residues. V was shortened by 0 bases and J by 0 bases, with 8 bases between the two germline ends. The CDR3 DNA is TGTGCCAGCAGCGTAGCGGAGCGCAGCACAGATACGCAGTATTTT. Amino acids: CASSVAERSTDTQYF.